The 10 T cell receptor beta chains presented below share a single source sample, sequenced in a study of CD8+CD57+ T cells in acquired aplastic anemia. Previously, flow cytometry had revealed CD8+CD57+ cell expansion in the patients chosen for sequencing. Profiling that covered TCR beta VDJ and CDR3 relied on genomic DNA as its template. TCRdb used MiXCR to reprocess the reads, holding one entry per CDR3 protein. This sample has roughly 170,000 distinct CDR3 sequences; almost 50% occur once, and the top ten carry roughly 13%. Source material: sorted CD4+, CD8+, or CD8+CD57+ T cells (not recorded which) from PBMCs. The receptor set was obtained from a human donor with aplastic anemia.

The chain has TRBV7-3 and TRBJ2-3; TRBD2 agrees at 8 bases. This CDR3 has 17 amino acids. Germline V gives CDR1 SGHTA, CDR2 FQGTGA. V lost 5 bases, J lost 5 bases, and 15 bases stayed unmatched. The CDR3 DNA reads TGTGCCAGCAGCCCCCGGCCGGGAGGGGGGGCCCGAGATACGCAGTATTTT. Translating gives CASSPRPGGGARDTQYF.

The rearrangement links TRBV12-3 or TRBV12-4 to TRBJ1-5; D uncertain. The CDR3 spans 11 residues. The V end lost 5 bases, the J end lost 11 bases, and 10 bases lay between the germline ends. CDR3 nucleotide sequence: TGTGCCAGCAGTCCCGGGGAGACCCAGCATTTT. Its translation: CASSPGETQHF.

This clonotype was counted a single time. The J gene is TRBJ1-2, the V gene TRBV7-9; D perhaps matches TRBD1 (6 bases). V lost 2 bases and J lost 4, with 11 bases in between. Germline CDR1 is SEHNR and CDR2 is FQNEAQ (reference sequence). The CDR3 consists of 14 residues. The CDR3 nucleotides are TGTGCCAGCAGCTTATTACAGGGTGGCTATGGCTACACCTTC. Amino acid sequence: CASSLLQGGYGYTF. Full variable domain (remainder filled in from reference TRBV7-9 and TRBJ1-2): DTGVSQNPRHKITKRGQNVTFRCDPISEHNRLYWYRQTLGQGPEFLTYFQNEAQLEKSRLLSDRFSAERPKGSFSTLEIQRTEQGDSAMYLCASSLLQGGYGYTFGSGTRLTVV.

This clonotype occurred many times. The CDR3, as DNA: TGTGCCAGTTGCGGGGATCGGAATCAGCCCCAGCATTTT. Protein: CASCGDRNQPQHF. The chain employs TRBV6-5 and TRBJ1-5; D remains unclear. Trimming pared 9 bases from V and 4 bases from J, leaving 13 bases between. The CDR3 consists of 13 residues. CDR1 is MNHEY and CDR2 is SVGAGI in the germline V gene.

This clonotype was picked up many times. The chain couples TRBV7-9 to TRBJ1-5, with 8 bases lining up with TRBD1. Per the germline V gene, CDR1 is SEHNR and CDR2 is FQNEAQ (reference sequence). The CDR3 is 15 residues long. The V and J ends lost 1 base and 7 bases, in that order; junction bases with no gene match: 6. CDR3 nucleotide sequence: TGTGCCAGCAGCTTAGGGGGGGGACAGGACCAGCCCCAGCATTTT. This gives the protein CASSLGGGQDQPQHF. The entire variable domain, with the rest obtained from reference TRBV7-9 and TRBJ1-5, is as follows: DTGVSQNPRHKITKRGQNVTFRCDPISEHNRLYWYRQTLGQGPEFLTYFQNEAQLEKSRLLSDRFSAERPKGSFSTLEIQRTEQGDSAMYLCASSLGGGQDQPQHFGDGTRLSIL.

This clonotype was counted between two and nine times. The J gene is TRBJ1-5, the V gene TRBV18; 7 bases are a match to TRBD1. Trimming removed 1 base from V and 8 bases from J; junction bases left unmatched: 2. Germline assignment: CDR1 KGHSH and CDR2 LQKENI. The CDR3 length is 13 residues. CDR3 amino acids: CASSPRQGEPQHF. The CDR3 DNA follows: TGTGCCAGCTCACCACGACAGGGAGAGCCCCAGCATTTT.

V is TRBV19 and J is TRBJ2-7; TRBD1 aligns across 9 bases. Trimming removed 5 bases from V and 2 bases from J; junction bases left unmatched: 7. The CDR3 runs 15 residues. Germline V gene data show CDR1 as LNHDA and CDR2 as SQIVND (reference sequence). The CDR3 region is CASSAGTGRAYEQYF. CDR3 bases: TGTGCCAGTAGTGCTGGGACAGGGAGGGCCTACGAGCAGTACTTC.

This clonotype was found a few times. DNA of the CDR3: TGTGCCAGCAGACCGGGGGGCGAAAAACTGTTTTTT. This translates into CASRPGGEKLFF. The chain links TRBV7-2 to TRBJ1-4; TRBD1 is a possible D gene (6 bases). The V gene lost 6 bases and the J gene lost 8 bases, with 10 bases spanning the gap. Germline CDR1 reads SGHTA; CDR2 reads FQGNSA. This CDR3 contains 12 residues.

The chain uses TRBV6-1 and TRBJ1-5, with D tentatively TRBD1 (5 bases). Germline V gene lookup returns CDR1 MNHNS and CDR2 SASEGT. V was pared by 5 bases and J by 5 bases, with 13 bases between. This CDR3 contains 14 residues. The CDR3 DNA is TGTGCCAGCAGTCTGGGTTGGGGCGATCAGCCCCAGCATTTT. Translation gives CASSLGWGDQPQHF.

This clonotype was observed at least ten times. The chain carries TRBV3-1 and TRBJ2-2, with TRBD1 as a possible D gene (6 bases). This CDR3 has 13 residues. CDR1 is LGHDT, CDR2 YNNKEL, per germline (reference sequence). V was trimmed by 4 bases and J by 6 bases, leaving 9 bases between them. CDR3 in DNA: TGTGCCAGCAGCCTAGGGGGTTCCGGGGAGCTGTTTTTT. Encoded protein: CASSLGGSGELFF.